This T cell receptor (beta chain) originates from a study of T cell responses to AZD1222 COVID-19 vaccine. Germline CDR1 reads SGDLS; CDR2 reads YYNGEE. CDR3 length: 14 amino acids. Trimming removed 4 bases from V and 1 base from J; junction bases left unmatched: 2. Generated by immunoSEQ multiplex PCR, the TCRdb table keeps only in-frame clones and is missing some. The sample holds about 120,000 clones; 80% to 90% are singletons and the top ten take roughly a quarter. The receptor's source is an adult who received the AZD1222 COVID-19 vaccine. The rearrangement uses TRBV9 and TRBJ1-5; 7 bases agree with TRBD1. The sample was peripheral blood, taken 28 days after the second AZD1222 dose. In DNA, the CDR3 is TGTGCCAGCAGCCCAGGGGGGAGCAATCAGCCCCAGCATTTT. Protein product: CASSPGGSNQPQHF. Drawing the rest from reference TRBV9 and TRBJ1-5, the complete variable domain is DSGVTQTPKHLITATGQRVTLRCSPRSGDLSVYWYQQSLDQGLQFLIQYYNGEERAKGNILERFSAQQFPDLHSELNLSSLELGDSALYFCASSPGGSNQPQHFGDGTRLSIL.